This is a list of T cell receptor beta chains from one sample in a study of blood T cell repertoires in COVID-19. Here immunoSEQ multiplex PCR was the method, and the copy in TCRdb shows in-frame clones only, minus some. This repertoire shows 250,000 to 300,000 clones, 89% found once; its top ten account for about 1.7%. The sequenced material came from PBMCs or T cells enriched from blood (not recorded which). These receptors were obtained from a woman in her thirties or forties who had recovered from COVID-19. Each CDR3 is given with its conserved first and last residue. A D gene is named only where the DNA matches it firmly. Clone size is shown for a subset of rows, as once, few, many or a class of expanded clone.

j_gene | v_gene | abundance | d_gene | CDR3nt | CDR3aa
TRBJ2-2 | TRBV1 | - | - | - | CTSSHAVAGGSTGELFF
TRBJ1-1 | TRBV6-5 | once | TRBD1 | TGTGCCAGCAGTTACCCCGGGACAGGGATTTCTGAAGCTTTCTTT | CASSYPGTGISEAFF
TRBJ2-3 | TRBV5-1 | - | - | TGCGCCAGCAGCTTTAGCGGTAGCACAGATACGCAGTATTTT | CASSFSGSTDTQYF
TRBJ2-1 | TRBV2 | - | TRBD2 | TGTGCCAGCAGTGATAAAAGCGGGGTGTACAATGAGCAGTTCTTC | CASSDKSGVYNEQFF
TRBJ1-5 | TRBV29-1 | - | - | TGCAGCGTGACAGGTCAAGGGGATCAGCCCCAGCATTTT | CSVTGQGDQPQHF
TRBJ1-2 | TRBV12-5 | - | - | TGTGCTAGTGGCCTCCGAGGTTGGGGCTACACCTTC | CASGLRGWGYTF
TRBJ1-1 | TRBV2 | once | - | TGTGCCAGCAGCGAATCGAGGGCCGGCACTGAAGCTTTCTTT | CASSESRAGTEAFF
TRBJ2-3 | TRBV21-1 | once | - | TGTGCCAGCAACACACTAGCGGGGGGAACTAGCACAGATACGCAGTATTTT | CASNTLAGGTSTDTQYF
TRBJ2-7 | TRBV5-5 | - | - | TGTGCCAGCAGCGCCGGACAGGGAGGGTCCTACGAGCAGTACTTC | CASSAGQGGSYEQYF
TRBJ1-1 | TRBV9 | - | - | TGTGCCAGCAGCGCAGAACACGCTGAAGCTTTCTTT | CASSAEHAEAFF
TRBJ2-7 | TRBV3-1/TRBV3-2 | - | TRBD2 | TGTGCCAGCAGCCAAAAACTAGCGCGGCACGAGCAGTACTTC | CASSQKLARHEQYF
TRBJ1-2 | TRBV7-2 | - | - | TGTGCCAGCAGCTCGGTGGGACACGTTTTTAACTATGGCTACACCTTC | CASSSVGHVFNYGYTF